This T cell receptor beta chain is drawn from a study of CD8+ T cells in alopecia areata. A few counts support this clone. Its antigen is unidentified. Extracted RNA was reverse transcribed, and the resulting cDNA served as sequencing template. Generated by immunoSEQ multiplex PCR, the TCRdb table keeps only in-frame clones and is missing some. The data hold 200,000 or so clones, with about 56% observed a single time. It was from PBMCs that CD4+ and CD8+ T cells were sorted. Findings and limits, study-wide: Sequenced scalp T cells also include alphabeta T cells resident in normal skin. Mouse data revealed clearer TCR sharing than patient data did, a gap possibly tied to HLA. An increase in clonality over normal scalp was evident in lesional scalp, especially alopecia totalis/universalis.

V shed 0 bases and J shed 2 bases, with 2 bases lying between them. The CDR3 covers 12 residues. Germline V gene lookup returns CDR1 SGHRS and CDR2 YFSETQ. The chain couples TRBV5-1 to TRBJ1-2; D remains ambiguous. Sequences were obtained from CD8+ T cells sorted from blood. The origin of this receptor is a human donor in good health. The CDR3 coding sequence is TGCGCCAGCAGCTTGGGGAACTATGGCTACACCTTC. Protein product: CASSLGNYGYTF.